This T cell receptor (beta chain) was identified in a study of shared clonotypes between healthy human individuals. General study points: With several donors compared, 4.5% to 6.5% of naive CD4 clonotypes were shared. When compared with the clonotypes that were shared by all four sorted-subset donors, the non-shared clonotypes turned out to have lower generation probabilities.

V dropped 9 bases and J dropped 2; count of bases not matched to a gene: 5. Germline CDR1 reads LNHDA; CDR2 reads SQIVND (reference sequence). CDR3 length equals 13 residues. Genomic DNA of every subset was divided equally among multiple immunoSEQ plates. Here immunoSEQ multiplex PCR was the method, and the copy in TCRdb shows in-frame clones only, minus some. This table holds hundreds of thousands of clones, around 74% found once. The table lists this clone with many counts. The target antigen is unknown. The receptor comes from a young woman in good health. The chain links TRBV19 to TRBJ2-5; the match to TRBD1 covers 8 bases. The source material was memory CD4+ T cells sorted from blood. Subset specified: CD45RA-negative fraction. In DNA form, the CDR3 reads TGTGCCAGCAGGGACAGGCGACAAGAGACCCAGTACTTC. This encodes CASRDRRQETQYF.